Shown below are 17 T cell receptor beta chains from a single sample sequenced in a study of cytotoxic CD8 clonotypes in ibrutinib-treated CLL. Profiling relied on immunoSEQ multiplex PCR, and the TCRdb table lists in-frame clones only, not all of them. The sample records some 200,000 clones, around 70% being singletons. The sequenced sample was PBMCs, obtained after 12 months of ibrutinib treatment. The receptors come from a human donor with chronic lymphocytic leukemia.

V gene TRBV5-5 combines with J gene TRBJ2-5, with D perhaps being TRBD1 or TRBD2 (5 bases each). This CDR3 contains 15 residues. Germline loops: CDR1 SGHKS, CDR2 YYEKEE (reference sequence). Trimming left V 0 bases short and J 6 bases short, with 15 bases between. The CDR3 bases are TGTGCCAGCAGCTTGGATGGGGGAAGTGAAAAGACCCAGTACTTC. It is translated as CASSLDGGSEKTQYF.

The V call is TRBV27, the J call TRBJ2-7; 10 bases match TRBD2. This CDR3 is 16 amino acids long. Looked up from germline, CDR1 is MNHEY and CDR2 is SMNVEV (reference sequence). The V and J ends lost 2 bases and 2 bases, in that order; junction bases with no gene match: 6. The CDR3: CASSLLTSGVAYEQYF. Written as DNA, the CDR3 is TGTGCCAGCAGTTTACTAACTAGCGGGGTAGCCTACGAGCAGTACTTC.

J is TRBJ1-3 and V is TRBV21-1; the listed D gene, TRBD1, was not tested against the DNA. TRBV21-1 is recorded as a pseudogene. The CDR3 length is 18 residues. The CDR3 is CASSKGRAGGFSGNTIYF. The CDR3 DNA reads TGTGCCAGCAGCAAAGGACGGGCAGGGGGGTTCTCTGGAAACACCATATATTTT.

The chain uses TRBV27 and TRBJ1-1; D call uncertain. Germline V CDR1 and CDR2: MNHEY, SMNVEV (reference sequence). CDR3 size: 11 residues. V dropped 3 bases and J dropped 8 bases, with 7 bases sitting between them. The CDR3 DNA reads TGTGCCAGCAGTTTCGGGGAAGAAGCTTTCTTT. Translation: CASSFGEEAFF.

The V gene is TRBV6-6, the J gene TRBJ1-5; TRBD1 agrees at 7 bases. The germline V gene has CDR1 MNHNY and CDR2 SVGAGI (reference sequence). The CDR3 loop spans 16 amino acids. V dropped 0 bases and J dropped 8; count of bases not matched to a gene: 10. The CDR3, as DNA: TGTGCCAGCAGTTACTCGACAGGGTACTCAAGGAAGCCCCAGCATTTT. This gives the protein CASSYSTGYSRKPQHF.

This sequence joins TRBV30 and TRBJ2-7; 7 bases fit TRBD1. Germline V CDR1 and CDR2: GTSNPN, SVGIG (reference sequence). The CDR3 totals 12 residues. V shed 4 bases, J shed 2 bases, and the junction held 2 bases outside the gene matches. The CDR3 sequence is CAWTGGPYEQYF. CDR3 sequence (DNA): TGTGCCTGGACAGGGGGACCCTACGAGCAGTACTTC.

This chain joins TRBV30 and TRBJ1-5; D not resolved. The CDR3 runs 14 residues. Trimming took off 0 bases at V and 7 bases at J, with 13 bases between the two ends. Germline CDR1 is GTSNPN and CDR2 is SVGIG (reference sequence). The CDR3 here is CAWSVLGIGQPQHF. The CDR3, as DNA: TGTGCCTGGAGTGTACTTGGGATTGGACAGCCCCAGCATTTT.

On this clone: The junction does not match germline at one end; this may be a read error. The chain couples TRBV7-7 to TRBJ2-7; TRBD2 aligns across 9 bases. Germline V gene sequence: CDR1 SSHAT, CDR2 FNYEAQ (reference sequence). The CDR3 contains 14 residues. CDR3 nucleotide sequence: TGTGCTAGCAGCAAGACTAGCGGTTCCTACGAGCAGTACTTC. Translated: CASSKTSGSYEQYF.

CDR3 amino acids: CASSYSQEQYF. In DNA, the CDR3 is TGTGCCAGCAGTTATTCGCAGGAGCAGTACTTC. The chain recombines TRBV6-5 with TRBJ2-7; D gene ambiguous. Germline CDR1 is MNHEY and CDR2 is SVGAGI. The ends were cut back, 3 bases at V and 7 bases at J, with 7 bases in the middle. The CDR3 has 11 amino acids.

The CDR3 DNA sequence: TGTGCCAGCACCCCCACCCTCAAGATGGGAGGCTCTGGAAACACCATATATTTT. This sequence encodes CASTPTLKMGGSGNTIYF. This rearrangement joins TRBV7-8 to TRBJ1-3; no definite D call. The CDR3 totals 18 residues. The germline V and J ends were trimmed by 7 bases and 0 bases, with 22 bases remaining between them. CDR1 SGHVS and CDR2 FQNEAQ come from the germline V gene. Supplemented by reference TRBV7-8 and TRBJ1-3, the full variable domain reads GAGVSQSPRYKVAKRGQDVALRCDPISGHVSLFWYQQALGQGPEFLTYFQNEAQLDKSGLPSDRFFAERPEGSVSTLKIQRTQQEDSAVYLCASTPTLKMGGSGNTIYFGEGSWLTVV.

This clone was detected a few times. V usage is TRBV2 and J usage is TRBJ2-2; 9 nucleotides agree with TRBD2. From germline, CDR1 is SNHLY and CDR2 FYNNEI. The CDR3 spans 16 residues. V was clipped by 7 bases and J by 4 bases; unmatched bases: 10. The CDR3 DNA reads TGTGCCAGCAAGAAGCGGGGGGCCCAGGGCACCGGGGAGCTGTTTTTT. It specifies CASKKRGAQGTGELFF.

There are a few counts of this clone. This chain joins TRBV6-5 and TRBJ2-3, with D perhaps being TRBD1 or TRBD2 (6 bases each). Trimming removed 6 bases from V and 6 bases from J, with 19 bases in between. The CDR3 is made up of 15 amino acids. Germline V gene data show CDR1 as MNHEY and CDR2 as SVGAGI. In DNA form, the CDR3 reads TGTGCCAGCAGCGGTGTAGTGACGGGGGCGGATACGCAGTATTTT. Protein sequence: CASSGVVTGADTQYF.

The rearrangement joins TRBV15 to TRBJ2-1; 8 bases map to TRBD2. The germline CDR1 and CDR2 sequences are LNHNV and YYDKDF (reference sequence). Losses at the gene ends were 5 bases for V and 5 bases for J; bases not matched to a gene: 8. The CDR3 is 15 amino acids. CDR3 nucleotide sequence: TGTGCCACCAGCCGGGGGGGCGGTTTTAACAATGAGCAGTTCTTC. Translation: CATSRGGGFNNEQFF.

This clone was counted once. V gene TRBV21-1 combines with J gene TRBJ2-3; the table's D gene call, TRBD1, was not cross checked with the DNA. TRBV21-1 is a pseudogene segment. The CDR3 has 15 amino acids. CDR3 bases: TGTGCCAGCAGCACAAGGGGCCAGAGAGCAGATACGCAGTATTTT. The encoded protein is CASSTRGQRADTQYF.

This clone was observed a single time. The J gene is TRBJ1-1, the V gene TRBV28; D gene ambiguous. The V and J ends lost 5 bases and 4 bases respectively, with 17 bases between them. The CDR3 loop spans 15 amino acids. Germline V gives CDR1 MDHEN, CDR2 SYDVKM. The DNA of the CDR3 is TGTGCCAGCAGTATTGGCGGGGAGGGAACCACTGAAGCTTTCTTT. Amino acids: CASSIGGEGTTEAFF.

V gene TRBV27 combines with J gene TRBJ2-1, with 8 bases lining up with TRBD2. The V gene end was trimmed by 1 base and the J gene end by 6 bases; junction bases not matched to a gene: 5. There are 15 residues in the CDR3. Germline assignment: CDR1 MNHEY and CDR2 SMNVEV (reference sequence). The CDR3 loop is CASSLFAGGPNEQFF. Here the CDR3 DNA reads TGTGCCAGCAGTTTATTCGCGGGAGGACCCAATGAGCAGTTCTTC.

The chain combines TRBV19 with TRBJ2-1; TRBD1 aligns across 8 bases. Germline trimming cut 11 bases from V and 7 bases from J; bases unmatched to any gene: 10. CDR3 length equals 13 residues. Germline CDR1 and CDR2: LNHDA and SQIVND (reference sequence). The CDR3 DNA reads as TGTGCCTCGAACCAGGGGGCGCGGAATGAGCAGTTCTTC. It translates to CASNQGARNEQFF.